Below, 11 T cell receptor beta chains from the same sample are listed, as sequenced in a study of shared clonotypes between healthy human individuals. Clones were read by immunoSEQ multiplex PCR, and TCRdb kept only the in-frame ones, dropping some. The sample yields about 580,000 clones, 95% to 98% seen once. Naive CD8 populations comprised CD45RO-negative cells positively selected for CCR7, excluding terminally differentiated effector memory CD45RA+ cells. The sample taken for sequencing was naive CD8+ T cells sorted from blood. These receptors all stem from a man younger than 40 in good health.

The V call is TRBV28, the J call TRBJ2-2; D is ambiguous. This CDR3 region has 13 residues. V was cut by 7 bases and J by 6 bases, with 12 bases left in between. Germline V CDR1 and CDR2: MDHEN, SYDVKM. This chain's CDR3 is CASTPPASGELFF. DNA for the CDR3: TGTGCCAGCACACCACCGGCTTCCGGGGAGCTGTTTTTT.

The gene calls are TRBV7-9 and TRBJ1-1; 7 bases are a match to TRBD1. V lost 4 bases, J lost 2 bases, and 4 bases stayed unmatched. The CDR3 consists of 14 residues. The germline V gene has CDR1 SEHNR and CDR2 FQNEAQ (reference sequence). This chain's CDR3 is CASSSGQLNTEAFF. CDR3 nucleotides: TGTGCCAGCAGCTCGGGACAGCTTAACACTGAAGCTTTCTTT.

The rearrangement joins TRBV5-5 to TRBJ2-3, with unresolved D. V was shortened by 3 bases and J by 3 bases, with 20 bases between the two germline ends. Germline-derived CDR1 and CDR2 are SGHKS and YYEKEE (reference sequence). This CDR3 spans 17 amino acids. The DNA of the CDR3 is TGTGCCAGCAGCTCCATCAGGCAAGGTCCTCAGACAGATACGCAGTATTTT. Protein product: CASSSIRQGPQTDTQYF.

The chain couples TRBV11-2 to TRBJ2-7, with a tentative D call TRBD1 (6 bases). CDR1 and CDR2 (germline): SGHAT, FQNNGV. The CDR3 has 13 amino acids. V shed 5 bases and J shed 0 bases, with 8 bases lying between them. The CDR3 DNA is TGTGCCAGCAGCGGGGGCACCTCCTACGAGCAGTACTTC. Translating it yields CASSGGTSYEQYF.

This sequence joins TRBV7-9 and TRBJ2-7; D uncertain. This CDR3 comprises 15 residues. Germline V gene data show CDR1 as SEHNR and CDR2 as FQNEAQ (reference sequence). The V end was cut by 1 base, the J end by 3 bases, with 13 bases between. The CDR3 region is CASSLGGLPLYEQYF. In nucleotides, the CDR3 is TGTGCCAGCAGCTTAGGAGGTCTTCCACTCTACGAGCAGTACTTC.

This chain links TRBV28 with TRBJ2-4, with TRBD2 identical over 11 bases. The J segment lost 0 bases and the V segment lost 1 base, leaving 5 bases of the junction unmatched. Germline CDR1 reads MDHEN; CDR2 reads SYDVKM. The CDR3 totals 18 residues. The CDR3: CASSLLTSGRGAKNIQYF. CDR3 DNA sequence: TGTGCCAGCAGTTTATTAACTAGCGGGAGAGGAGCCAAAAACATTCAGTACTTC.

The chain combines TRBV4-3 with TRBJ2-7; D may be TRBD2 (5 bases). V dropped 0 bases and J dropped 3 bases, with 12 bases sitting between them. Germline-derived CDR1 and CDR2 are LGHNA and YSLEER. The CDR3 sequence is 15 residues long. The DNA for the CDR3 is TGCGCCAGCAGCCAAGAGGACTTGCCGGTCTACGAGCAGTACTTC. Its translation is CASSQEDLPVYEQYF.

The CDR3 DNA is TGTGCCAGCAGCTTAGGGGTCAGTGAGCAGTTCTTC. Translating gives CASSLGVSEQFF. The chain joins TRBV7-6 to TRBJ2-1; D call uncertain. The CDR3 totals 12 residues. Germline CDR1 SGHVS, CDR2 FNYEAQ. Between the trimmed V and J ends, which lost 1 base and 9 bases, there was a span of 7 bases.

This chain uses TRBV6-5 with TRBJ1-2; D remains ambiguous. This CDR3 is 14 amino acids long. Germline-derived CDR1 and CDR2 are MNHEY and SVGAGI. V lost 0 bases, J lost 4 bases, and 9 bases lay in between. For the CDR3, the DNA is TGTGCCAGCAGTTACTCACAGTCGTCCTATGGCTACACCTTC. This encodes CASSYSQSSYGYTF.

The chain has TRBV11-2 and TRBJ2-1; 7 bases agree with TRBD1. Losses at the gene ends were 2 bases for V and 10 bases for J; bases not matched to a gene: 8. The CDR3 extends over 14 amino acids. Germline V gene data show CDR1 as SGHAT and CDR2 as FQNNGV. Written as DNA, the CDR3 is TGTGCCAGCAGCTTACAGGACAGGTTACAAGAGCAGTTCTTC. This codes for CASSLQDRLQEQFF.

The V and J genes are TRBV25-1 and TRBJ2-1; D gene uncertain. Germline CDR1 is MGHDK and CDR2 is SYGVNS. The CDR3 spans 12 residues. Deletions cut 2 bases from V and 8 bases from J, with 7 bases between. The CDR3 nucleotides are TGTGCCAGCAGTGAAAGAGAAGATGAGCAGTTCTTC. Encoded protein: CASSEREDEQFF.